These 12 T cell receptor beta chains were sequenced from one sample in a study of shared clonotypes between healthy human individuals. Sequencing was performed with immunoSEQ multiplex PCR; in TCRdb, only in-frame clones are kept and a portion is missing. The sample consists of some 2,100,000 clones, about 92% of them appearing once. Naive CD8 cells lacked CD45RO, underwent positive selection for CCR7 and left out terminally differentiated effector memory CD45RA+ cells. Sequencing was done on a sample of naive CD8+ T cells from PBMCs. The receptors originated from a man between 18 and 29 years old in good health. Some clones in this sample may be carry-over from other donors' samples.

The chain joins TRBV13 to TRBJ2-2, with unresolved D. With 3 bases removed from V and 9 bases from J, the gap between germline ends came to 8 bases. Germline CDR1 and CDR2: PRHDT and FYEKMQ (reference sequence). The CDR3 extends over 12 amino acids. CDR3 in amino acids: CASSFSFRELFF. CDR3 coding DNA: TGTGCCAGCAGCTTTAGTTTCCGGGAGCTGTTTTTT.

The chain links TRBV7-9 to TRBJ2-1, with TRBD1 as a possible D gene (5 bases). With 0 bases removed from V and 4 bases from J, the gap between germline ends came to 10 bases. Germline lookup yields CDR1 SEHNR and CDR2 FQNEAQ (reference sequence). The CDR3 has 15 amino acids. The DNA for the CDR3 is TGTGCCAGCAGCTTAGCGCAGGGCGAATACAATGAGCAGTTCTTC. Protein sequence: CASSLAQGEYNEQFF.

The J gene is TRBJ2-5, the V gene TRBV4-1; 9 nucleotides agree with TRBD1. The CDR3 has 17 residues. Unmatched junction bases numbered 10, after V lost 4 bases and J lost 1 base. Germline V gives CDR1 MGHRA, CDR2 YSYEKL. CDR3 DNA: TGCGCCAGCAGCCCCGCCGGGACAGGGATCTTCCAAGAGACCCAGTACTTC. Protein: CASSPAGTGIFQETQYF.

A remark on this clone: The sample contains more than one DNA sequence encoding this CDR3. This sequence joins TRBV9 and TRBJ2-1; D call uncertain. The germline V gene encodes CDR1 SGDLS and CDR2 YYNGEE. This CDR3 contains 11 residues. Trimming cost V 0 bases and J 9 bases, with 4 bases left between them. DNA of the CDR3: TGTGCCAGCAGCGTAGCTTCTGAGCAGTTCTTC. Protein product: CASSVASEQFF.

CDR3 in amino acids: CASSWTGDYEQYF. CDR3 DNA: TGTGCCAGCAGTTGGACAGGGGACTACGAGCAGTACTTC. V is TRBV6-1 and J is TRBJ2-7; 9 nucleotides line up with TRBD1. CDR1 is MNHNS, CDR2 SASEGT, per germline. Trimming cost V 5 bases and J 3 bases; bases outside gene matches: 2. The CDR3 sequence is 13 residues long.

J is TRBJ2-3 and V is TRBV13, with 8 bases lining up with TRBD2. The CDR3 spans 14 residues. The junction had 1 base not matched to a gene; V was cut back by 1 base and J by 4 bases. The V gene's germline CDR1 is PRHDT and CDR2 FYEKMQ (reference sequence). The chain's CDR3 is CASSLAGRADTQYF. The CDR3 DNA reads as TGTGCCAGCAGCTTAGCCGGGAGGGCAGATACGCAGTATTTT. The full variable domain, in which reference TRBV13 and TRBJ2-3 provide the parts outside the CDR3, is AAGVIQSPRHLIKEKRETATLKCYPIPRHDTVYWYQQGPGQDPQFLISFYEKMQSDKGSIPDRFSAQQFSDYHSELNMSSLELGDSALYFCASSLAGRADTQYFGPGTRLTVL.

The V call is TRBV7-8, the J call TRBJ1-5, with TRBD1 matching 9 bases. This CDR3 region has 14 residues. The V segment lost 1 base and the J segment 9 bases; nucleotides outside the gene matches: 4. CDR1 SGHVS and CDR2 FQNEAQ come from the germline V gene. The chain's CDR3 is CASSLEQGATPQHF. The DNA for the CDR3 is TGTGCCAGCAGCTTAGAACAGGGGGCGACGCCCCAGCATTTT.

The chain carries TRBV30 and TRBJ2-5; 7 nucleotides align to TRBD2. The CDR3 is 16 amino acids. Trimming removed 0 bases from V and 0 bases from J; junction bases left unmatched: 7. The germline V gene has CDR1 GTSNPN and CDR2 SVGIG (reference sequence). The CDR3 sequence is CAWSVRGRGDQETQYF. The CDR3 nucleotides are TGTGCCTGGAGTGTACGGGGGAGGGGCGACCAAGAGACCCAGTACTTC.

A remark on this clone: This sample includes further DNA sequences coding for the same CDR3. The V gene is TRBV14, the J gene TRBJ2-1; tentatively, D is TRBD1 (5 bases). Trimming removed 4 bases from V and 3 bases from J, with 7 bases in between. Germline assignment: CDR1 SGHDN and CDR2 FVKESK. This CDR3 is built from 13 residues. The CDR3 DNA sequence: TGTGCCAGCAGCCTGGGGCGCTACAATGAGCAGTTCTTC. Its translation: CASSLGRYNEQFF.

The chain couples TRBV19 to TRBJ2-7; 9 positions match TRBD2. Germline V lookup: CDR1 LNHDA, CDR2 SQIVND (reference sequence). The ends lost 3 bases at V and 3 bases at J; junction bases unmatched: 12. The CDR3 is 17 residues long. The CDR3 protein is CASSMGVAGVKFYEQYF. The DNA for the CDR3 is TGTGCCAGTAGTATGGGAGTAGCGGGAGTGAAATTCTACGAGCAGTACTTC.

This chain connects TRBV5-1 to TRBJ1-4; possible D gene TRBD1, 6 bases. The CDR3 loop spans 16 amino acids. Trimming cost V 2 bases and J 8 bases, with 19 bases left between them. Germline values: CDR1 SGHRS, CDR2 YFSETQ. CDR3 amino acids: CASSFRTGYELEKLFF. CDR3 nucleotide sequence: TGCGCCAGCAGCTTCCGAACAGGGTATGAGTTGGAAAAACTGTTTTTT.

This clone was counted only a few times. This same CDR3 is encoded by further DNA sequences in the sample. The J gene is TRBJ2-7, the V gene TRBV15; 7 bases agree with TRBD1. Looked up from germline, CDR1 is LNHNV and CDR2 is YYDKDF (reference sequence). There are 13 residues in the CDR3. V dropped 1 base and J dropped 3; count of bases not matched to a gene: 0. Here the CDR3 reads CATSRGDSYEQYF. The CDR3 DNA reads TGTGCCACCAGCAGAGGGGACAGCTACGAGCAGTACTTC.